The 5 T cell receptor beta chains listed next were all sequenced from one sample in a study of OX40 agonist ivuxolimab in advanced cancers. Produced via immunoSEQ multiplex PCR; TCRdb's table is partial and in-frame only. The repertoire has roughly 150,000 clones, roughly 94% of them found once; the top ten carry 0.31%. The material sequenced was CD4+ or CD8+ T cells sorted from blood, taken in a trial of the OX40 agonist ivuxolimab. These receptors came from an adult with an advanced solid tumor such as melanoma, head and neck, liver or kidney cancer.

The J gene is TRBJ2-1, the V gene TRBV11-2; D not resolved. V was pared by 4 bases and J by 7 bases, with 11 bases between. The CDR3 loop spans 13 amino acids. Per germline, CDR1 SGHAT and CDR2 FQNNGV. The chain's CDR3 is CASSSDGENEQFF. As DNA, the CDR3 is TGTGCCAGCAGCTCTGACGGTGAAAATGAGCAGTTCTTC.

In its sample, this clone was seen once. The gene calls are TRBV6-5 and TRBJ2-7; D unclear. The CDR3 runs to 11 residues. V lost 6 bases to trimming and J lost 1 base, with 4 bases between them. From germline, CDR1 is MNHEY and CDR2 SVGAGI. The CDR3 DNA sequence: TGTGCCAGCAGCCGATCCTACGAGCAGTACTTC. Translation gives CASSRSYEQYF.

The gene calls are TRBV6-1 and TRBJ2-2; possible D gene TRBD2, 6 bases. Deletions cut 0 bases from V and 1 base from J, with 6 bases between. The CDR3 has 15 amino acids. Germline V gene data show CDR1 as MNHNS and CDR2 as SASEGT. The CDR3 DNA reads TGTGCCAGCAGTGAAGCTAGCGGGAACACCGGGGAGCTGTTTTTT. Encoded protein: CASSEASGNTGELFF.

The table lists this clone with a count of one. The chain combines TRBV4-1 with TRBJ2-7, with D uncertain. CDR1 and CDR2 (germline): MGHRA, YSYEKL. Trimming removed 1 base at V and 4 bases at J, with 11 bases between. The CDR3 covers 14 residues. The CDR3 coding sequence is TGCGCCAGCAGCCAAGGGGCAGAAAGATACGAGCAGTACTTC. This gives the protein CASSQGAERYEQYF.

This sequence joins TRBV15 and TRBJ2-1; 10 positions match TRBD1. V was pared by 3 bases and J by 3 bases, with 17 bases of the junction left unmatched. CDR1 and CDR2 (germline): LNHNV, YYDKDF (reference sequence). CDR3 size: 20 residues. CDR3 sequence: CATSSRIGTGEWGRYNEQFF. CDR3 nucleotide sequence: TGTGCCACCAGCAGCCGAATCGGGACAGGGGAATGGGGTCGCTACAATGAGCAGTTCTTC.